This T cell receptor (beta chain) was retrieved from a study of control samples from healthy donors and cancer patients. Profiled with immunoSEQ multiplex PCR; TCRdb holds only in-frame clones, not every one. The sample has around 180,000 clones; 80% to 95% are singletons. From germline, CDR1 is MNHEY and CDR2 SMNVEV (reference sequence). Trimming took 5 bases from V and 0 from J, leaving 14 bases between them. The CDR3 covers 15 residues. The sequencing sample was made of blood. The rearrangement joins TRBV27 to TRBJ2-7, with no clear D. This TCR was recovered from a woman between 40 and 55 years old in good health. CDR3 nucleotides: TGTGCCAGCAGTCCTTCACCCCGGAACTCCTACGAGCAGTACTTC. It yields the protein CASSPSPRNSYEQYF.